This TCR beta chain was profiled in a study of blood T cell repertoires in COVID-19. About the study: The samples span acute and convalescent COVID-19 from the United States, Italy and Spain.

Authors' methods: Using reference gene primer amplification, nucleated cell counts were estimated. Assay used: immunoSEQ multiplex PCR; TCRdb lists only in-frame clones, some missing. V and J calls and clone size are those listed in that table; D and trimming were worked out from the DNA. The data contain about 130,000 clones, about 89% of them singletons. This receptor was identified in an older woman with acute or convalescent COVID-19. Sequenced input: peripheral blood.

The CDR3 reads CAIRDSFNQPQHF. The CDR3, as DNA: TGTGCCATCAGGGACAGCTTCAATCAGCCCCAGCATTTT. The chain recombines TRBV10-3 with TRBJ1-5, with a weak D call TRBD1 (6 bases). V lost 6 bases and J lost 3, with 9 bases in between. The CDR3 is 13 amino acids. CDR1 and CDR2 (germline): ENHRY, SYGVKD.